Shown below are 24 T cell receptor beta chains from a single sample sequenced in a study of T cells expressing NK-cell markers. TCRdb processed the 5' RACE reads again and assigns one entry to each CDR3 protein, with no DNA. Here the sample table reports 350,000 to 400,000 distinct CDR3 sequences. The sample was blood T cells: a sorted CD56 or NKG2C T cell subset, CD4+ or CD8+ T cells, or bulk PBMC T cells (not recorded which). The receptors were gathered from a woman aged 50 to 65 in good health.

The CDR3 sequence is CASSLDSGRALSNEQFF. J is TRBJ2-1 and V is TRBV5-1; TCRdb selects TRBD2, and the lack of DNA leaves this call unchecked. This CDR3 spans 17 amino acids. Per germline, CDR1 SGHRS and CDR2 YFSETQ. Based on the CDR3 plus reference TRBV5-1 and TRBJ2-1, the full variable domain is KAGVTQTPRYLIKTRGQQVTLSCSPISGHRSVSWYQQTPGQGLQFLFEYFSETQRNKGNFPGRFSGRQFSNSRSEMNVSTLELGDSALYLCASSLDSGRALSNEQFFGPGTRLTVL.

The V and J genes are TRBV24-1 and TRBJ2-1; the D call of TRBD2 rests on TCRdb alone, since no DNA is present to check it. The CDR3 runs to 13 residues. In germline, CDR1 is KGHDR, CDR2 SFDVKD. The CDR3 is CATKAGAYNEQFF.

The CDR3 loop reads CASSRDEGPGLLETQYF. The gene calls are TRBV4-1 and TRBJ2-5; TCRdb names TRBD1, which stays unverified in the absence of DNA. Germline V lookup: CDR1 MGHRA, CDR2 YSYEKL. The CDR3 length is 17 residues.

The chain carries TRBV18 and TRBJ2-7; TCRdb's D gene call, TRBD1, goes unchecked for lack of DNA. Germline loops: CDR1 KGHSH, CDR2 LQKENI. The CDR3 extends over 14 amino acids. CDR3 amino acids: CASSPGPGSHEQYF.

The CDR3 region is CASSQVTEQETQYF. The chain couples TRBV4-2 to TRBJ2-5. There are 14 residues in the CDR3. Germline V gene sequence: CDR1 LGHNA, CDR2 YNFKEQ.

The chain joins TRBV18 to TRBJ2-2; without DNA, the TCRdb call of TRBD1 cannot be checked. Germline CDR1 and CDR2: KGHSH and LQKENI. This CDR3 is 15 amino acids long. The CDR3 loop is CASSPRGQGAGELFF.

V is TRBV12-3 or TRBV12-4 and J is TRBJ1-6; the D call of TRBD1 rests on TCRdb alone, since no DNA is present to check it. The CDR3 has 14 residues. The chain's CDR3 is CASSWGQGRGPLHF.

The chain links TRBV2 to TRBJ1-1; absent DNA, TCRdb's TRBD1 call cannot be checked. The CDR3 extends over 11 amino acids. Germline V CDR1 and CDR2: SNHLY, FYNNEI. CDR3 region: CASSEVQGAFF.

The chain combines TRBV30 with TRBJ1-1; the D gene TCRdb calls, TRBD1, cannot be checked with no DNA. Germline CDR1 reads GTSNPN; CDR2 reads SVGIG (reference sequence). The CDR3 has 13 amino acids. CDR3 sequence reads: CAGKDRADTEAFF. The entire variable domain, with the rest obtained from reference TRBV30 and TRBJ1-1, is as follows: SQTIHQWPATLVQPVGSPLSLECTVEGTSNPNLYWYRQAAGRGLQLLFYSVGIGQISSEVPQNLSASRPQDRQFILSSKKLLLSDSGFYLCAGKDRADTEAFFGQGTRLTVV.

The chain is built from TRBV4-1 and TRBJ2-4; the TCRdb D gene call, TRBD1, has no DNA to confirm it. Looked up from germline, CDR1 is MGHRA and CDR2 is YSYEKL. CDR3 length: 17 amino acids. The CDR3 loop is CASSQDWGEGRLNIQYF.

This CDR3 reads CASSSGYSNQPQHF. The rearrangement links TRBV7-9 to TRBJ1-5. The CDR3 has 14 residues. Germline CDR1 reads SEHNR; CDR2 reads FQNEAQ (reference sequence).

The chain is built from TRBV5-6 and TRBJ1-5; no DNA is available, so the TRBD1 call from TCRdb remains unchecked. Germline V CDR1 and CDR2: SGHDT, YYEEEE. The CDR3 sequence is 12 residues long. CDR3 residues: CASGTGNQPQHF.

This rearrangement joins TRBV29-1 to TRBJ2-3; without DNA, the TCRdb call of TRBD2 cannot be checked. Germline V gene lookup returns CDR1 SQVTM and CDR2 ANQGSEA. The CDR3 loop spans 17 amino acids. CDR3: CSVVRLAGVNSTDTQYF.

The CDR3 spells CASSYQGQGVSGELFF. The V call is TRBV6-5, the J call TRBJ2-2; TCRdb returns TRBD1, unconfirmable since there is no DNA. In germline, CDR1 is MNHEY, CDR2 SVGAGI. The CDR3 extends over 16 amino acids.

The chain employs TRBV11-3 and TRBJ2-5; TCRdb picks TRBD1, but there is no DNA to check that call. The CDR3 is 15 amino acids. Germline assignment: CDR1 SGHNT and CDR2 YENEEA. CDR3 amino acids: CASSGRDREEETQYF.

V gene TRBV29-1 combines with J gene TRBJ2-1. CDR1 is SQVTM, CDR2 ANQGSEA, per germline. The CDR3 runs to 12 residues. CDR3 sequence reads: CSVVFTGNEQFF.

The chain recombines TRBV29-1 with TRBJ1-4; the TCRdb D gene call, TRBD1, has no DNA to confirm it. Per germline, CDR1 SQVTM and CDR2 ANQGSEA. The CDR3 consists of 12 residues. The CDR3 sequence is CSVRGQDEKLFF.

V gene TRBV12-3 or TRBV12-4 combines with J gene TRBJ2-1; checking the TCRdb D call of TRBD1 is not possible without DNA. This CDR3 region has 13 residues. Here the CDR3 reads CASTRQEANEQFF.

The CDR3 loop is CASSLTSVVDTQYF. J is TRBJ2-3 and V is TRBV5-1; TCRdb proposes TRBD2, but this gene call is untestable without DNA. CDR3 size: 14 residues. Germline V gives CDR1 SGHRS, CDR2 YFSETQ.

The J gene is TRBJ2-7, the V gene TRBV5-1; TCRdb picks TRBD1, but there is no DNA to check that call. Germline V CDR1 and CDR2: SGHRS, YFSETQ. The CDR3 length is 13 residues. The CDR3 region is CASSLGQGEVQYF.

The chain employs TRBV6-4 and TRBJ2-3. Germline CDR1 is MRHNA and CDR2 is SNTAGT. The CDR3 covers 15 residues. CDR3 loop: CASSESGQLTDTQYF.

The J gene is TRBJ2-7, the V gene TRBV6-1; with no DNA, the TCRdb D assignment of TRBD1 cannot be verified. The CDR3 spans 14 residues. Per the germline V gene, CDR1 is MNHNS and CDR2 is SASEGT. This CDR3 is CASSSGTGAPGAYF.

The chain combines TRBV5-1 with TRBJ2-6; TCRdb reports TRBD1, a call that lacks DNA to check it against. Germline V gene data show CDR1 as SGHRS and CDR2 as YFSETQ. The CDR3 consists of 17 residues. CDR3 loop: CASSLVGQGSGANVLTF.

This rearrangement joins TRBV6-5 to TRBJ2-2. The CDR3 consists of 13 residues. Germline CDR1 and CDR2: MNHEY and SVGAGI. CDR3 sequence reads: CASGSENTGELFF.